The present entry profiles one T cell receptor beta chain with its context. This specimen belongs to a study of blood T cell repertoires in COVID-19. In the study overall: The study drew acute and convalescent COVID-19 samples from the United States, Italy and Spain.

Per germline, CDR1 SGHDN and CDR2 FVKESK. The V and J ends lost 4 bases and 9 bases, in that order; junction bases with no gene match: 19. This CDR3 region has 18 residues. Libraries were prepared by immunoSEQ multiplex PCR; TCRdb keeps only in-frame clonotypes and omits some of them. The profile shows 200,000 to 250,000 clones, around 82% of them singletons. This rearrangement joins TRBV14 to TRBJ2-1; 9 bases line up with TRBD2. The TCR originated in a woman in her 70s with acute or convalescent COVID-19. The sequenced sample was peripheral blood. This CDR3 reads CASSPRSLLAGVIGEQFF. The CDR3 nucleotides read TGTGCCAGCAGCCCCCGTTCCCTCTTAGCGGGAGTGATCGGTGAGCAGTTCTTC.